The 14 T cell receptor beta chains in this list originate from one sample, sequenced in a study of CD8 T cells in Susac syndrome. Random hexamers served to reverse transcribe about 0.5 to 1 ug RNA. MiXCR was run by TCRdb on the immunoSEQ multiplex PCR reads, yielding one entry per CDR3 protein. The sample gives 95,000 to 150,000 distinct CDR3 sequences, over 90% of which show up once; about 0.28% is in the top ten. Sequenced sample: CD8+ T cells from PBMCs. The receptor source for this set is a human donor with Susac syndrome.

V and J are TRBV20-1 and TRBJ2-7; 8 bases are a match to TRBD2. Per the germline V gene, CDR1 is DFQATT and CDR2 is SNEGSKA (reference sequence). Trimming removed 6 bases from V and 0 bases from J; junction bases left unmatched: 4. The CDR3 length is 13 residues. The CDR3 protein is CSAQRESSYEQYF. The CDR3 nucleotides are TGCAGTGCACAGCGGGAGAGCTCCTACGAGCAGTACTTC.

This CDR3 is CSVVFGEANTEAFF. The CDR3 nucleotides are TGCAGCGTTGTCTTCGGGGAAGCGAACACTGAAGCTTTCTTT. V usage is TRBV29-1 and J usage is TRBJ1-1; no firm D call. Deletions cut 4 bases from V and 1 base from J, with 13 bases between. The CDR3 spans 14 residues. Germline values: CDR1 SQVTM, CDR2 ANQGSEA.

CDR3 region: CASSPLDRGNYGYTF. CDR3 bases: TGCGCCAGCAGCCCTTTGGACAGGGGTAACTATGGCTACACCTTC. The rearrangement joins TRBV4-3 to TRBJ1-2; 9 bases map to TRBD1. The CDR3 is made up of 15 amino acids. CDR1 is LGHNA and CDR2 is YSLEER in the germline V gene. V dropped 4 bases and J dropped 1; count of bases not matched to a gene: 4.

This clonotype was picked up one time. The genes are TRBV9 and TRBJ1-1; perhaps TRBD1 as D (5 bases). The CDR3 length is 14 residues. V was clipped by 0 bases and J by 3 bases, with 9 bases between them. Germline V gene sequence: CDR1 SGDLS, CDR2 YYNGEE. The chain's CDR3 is CASSVEMGDTEAFF. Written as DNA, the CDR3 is TGTGCCAGCAGCGTAGAGATGGGGGACACTGAAGCTTTCTTT.

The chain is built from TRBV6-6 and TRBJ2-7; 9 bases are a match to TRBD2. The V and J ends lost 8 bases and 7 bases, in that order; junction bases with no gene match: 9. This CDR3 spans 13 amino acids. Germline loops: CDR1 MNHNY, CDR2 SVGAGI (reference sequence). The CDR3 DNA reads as TGTGCCAGCCGGACTTGGACTAGCGAGGAGCAGTACTTC. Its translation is CASRTWTSEEQYF.

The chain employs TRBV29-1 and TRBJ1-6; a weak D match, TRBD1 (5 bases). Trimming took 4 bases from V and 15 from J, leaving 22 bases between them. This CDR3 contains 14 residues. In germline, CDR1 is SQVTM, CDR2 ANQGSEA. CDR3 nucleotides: TGCAGCGTTGTAGTTACAGGACAAGGACCGGTCCTCCACTTT. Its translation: CSVVVTGQGPVLHF.

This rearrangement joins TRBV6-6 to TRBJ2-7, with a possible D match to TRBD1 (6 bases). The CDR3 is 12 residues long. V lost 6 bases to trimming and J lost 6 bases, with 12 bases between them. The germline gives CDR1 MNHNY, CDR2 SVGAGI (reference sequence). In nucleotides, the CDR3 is TGTGCCAGCAGCCAAGGACAGACCGAGCAGTACTTC. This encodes CASSQGQTEQYF.

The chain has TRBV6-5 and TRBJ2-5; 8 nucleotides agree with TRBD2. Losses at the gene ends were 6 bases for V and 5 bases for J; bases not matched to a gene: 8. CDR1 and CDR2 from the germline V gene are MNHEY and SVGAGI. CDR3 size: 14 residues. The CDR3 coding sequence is TGTGCCAGCAGACGCCGGGGGGGCAGGGAGACCCAGTACTTC. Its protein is CASRRRGGRETQYF.

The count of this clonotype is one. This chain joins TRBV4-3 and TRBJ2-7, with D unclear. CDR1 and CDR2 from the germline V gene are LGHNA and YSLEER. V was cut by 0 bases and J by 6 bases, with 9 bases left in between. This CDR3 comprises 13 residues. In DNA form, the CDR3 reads TGCGCCAGCAGCCAAGACCGGACGGTCGAGCAGTACTTC. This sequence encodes CASSQDRTVEQYF.

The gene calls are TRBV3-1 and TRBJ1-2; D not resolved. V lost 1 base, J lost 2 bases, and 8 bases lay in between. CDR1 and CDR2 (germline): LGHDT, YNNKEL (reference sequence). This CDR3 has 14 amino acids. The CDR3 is CASSQADGNYGYTF. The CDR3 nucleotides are TGTGCCAGCAGCCAAGCGGACGGAAACTATGGCTACACCTTC.

The CDR3 is CASTPGRGNEQYF. For the CDR3, the DNA is TGTGCCAGCACCCCTGGGCGGGGAAACGAGCAGTACTTC. The rearrangement links TRBV7-9 to TRBJ2-7; D is perhaps TRBD2 (6 bases). V shed 7 bases and J shed 5 bases, with 15 bases lying between them. This CDR3 has 13 residues. Germline CDR1 SEHNR, CDR2 FQNEAQ (reference sequence).

The DNA of the CDR3 is TGCAGTGCTCTCCAGCCGACTAGCGCGAGCACAGATACGCAGTATTTT. Its protein product is CSALQPTSASTDTQYF. The rearrangement uses TRBV20-1 and TRBJ2-3; 8 bases are a match to TRBD2. V was pared by 5 bases and J by 0 bases, with 10 bases of the junction left unmatched. The length of the CDR3 is 16 residues. CDR1 is DFQATT, CDR2 SNEGSKA, per germline (reference sequence).

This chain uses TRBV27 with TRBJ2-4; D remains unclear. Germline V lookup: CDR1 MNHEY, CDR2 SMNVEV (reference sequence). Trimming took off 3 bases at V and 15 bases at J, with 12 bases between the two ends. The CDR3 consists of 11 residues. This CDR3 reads CASSFGTTAYF. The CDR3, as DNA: TGTGCCAGCAGTTTTGGAACAACCGCGTACTTC.

CDR3 sequence: CASTGTQYF. The DNA of the CDR3 is TGTGCCAGCACGGGGACCCAGTACTTC. The rearrangement uses TRBV21-1 and TRBJ2-5. TRBV21-1 is recorded as a pseudogene. The CDR3 spans 9 residues.